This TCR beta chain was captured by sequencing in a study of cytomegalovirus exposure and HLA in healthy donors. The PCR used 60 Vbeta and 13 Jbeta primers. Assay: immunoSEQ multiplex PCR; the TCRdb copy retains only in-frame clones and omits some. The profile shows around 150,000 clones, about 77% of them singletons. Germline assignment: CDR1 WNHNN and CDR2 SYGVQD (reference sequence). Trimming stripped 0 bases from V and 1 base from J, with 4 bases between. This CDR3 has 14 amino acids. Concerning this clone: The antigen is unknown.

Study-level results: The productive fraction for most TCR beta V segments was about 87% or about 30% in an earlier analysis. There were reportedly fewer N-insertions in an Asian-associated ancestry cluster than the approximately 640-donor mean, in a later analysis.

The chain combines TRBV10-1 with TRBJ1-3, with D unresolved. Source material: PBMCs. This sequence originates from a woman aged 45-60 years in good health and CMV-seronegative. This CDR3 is CASSESGSGNTIYF. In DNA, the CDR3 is TGCGCCAGCAGTGAGTCCGGGTCTGGAAACACCATATATTTT.